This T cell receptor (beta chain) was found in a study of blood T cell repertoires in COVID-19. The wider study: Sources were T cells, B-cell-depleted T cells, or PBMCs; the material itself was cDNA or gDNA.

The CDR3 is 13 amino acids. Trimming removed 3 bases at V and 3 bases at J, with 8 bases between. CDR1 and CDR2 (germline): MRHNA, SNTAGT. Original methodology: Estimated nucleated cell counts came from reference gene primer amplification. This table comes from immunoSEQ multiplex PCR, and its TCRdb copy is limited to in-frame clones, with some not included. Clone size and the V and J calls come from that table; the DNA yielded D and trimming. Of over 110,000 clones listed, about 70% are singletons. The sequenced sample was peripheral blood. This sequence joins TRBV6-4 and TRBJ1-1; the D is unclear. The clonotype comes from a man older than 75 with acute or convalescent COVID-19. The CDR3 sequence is CASSEQPYTEAFF. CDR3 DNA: TGTGCCAGCAGTGAACAGCCCTACACTGAAGCTTTCTTT.